This passage covers 16 T cell receptor beta chains from one sample sequenced in a study of T cells in Graves' hyperthyroidism and ophthalmopathy. The TCR beta CDR3 regions underwent amplification using RNA transcripts as the source. Primed by the HTBI set, a first-round RT-PCR was run on the TCR CDR3. MiXCR, run by TCRdb on the multiplex PCR reads, gives a single entry per CDR3 protein. This table holds over 450,000 distinct CDR3 sequences, approximately 14% found once. The sample was blood. The receptor set was obtained from a woman between 18 and 29 years old with Graves' hyperthyroidism.

This clonotype came up many times. V is TRBV12-3 or TRBV12-4 and J is TRBJ1-1; possible D gene TRBD1, 5 bases. V lost 5 bases, J lost 1 base, and 11 bases lay in between. The CDR3 runs to 14 residues. As DNA, the CDR3 is TGTGCCAGCAGTCCAAGGGGACCGAACACTGAAGCTTTCTTT. Translation gives CASSPRGPNTEAFF.

This clonotype has a count of ten or more. This chain links TRBV7-9 with TRBJ2-5, with a weak D call TRBD2 (6 bases). V dropped 5 bases and J dropped 0 bases, with 10 bases sitting between them. Looked up from germline, CDR1 is SEHNR and CDR2 is FQNEAQ (reference sequence). The CDR3 covers 14 residues. CDR3 in DNA: TGTGCCAGCAGCACGCGGGACGACCAAGAGACCCAGTACTTC. Protein: CASSTRDDQETQYF.

This clonotype was seen a few times. The V and J genes are TRBV18 and TRBJ2-4, with 9 positions matching TRBD1. Germline CDR1 KGHSH, CDR2 LQKENI. The CDR3 has 15 residues. The V segment lost 6 bases and the J segment 7 bases; nucleotides outside the gene matches: 10. The CDR3 here is CASSPDRGLGNIQYF. In DNA form, the CDR3 reads TGTGCCAGCTCGCCGGACAGGGGACTTGGGAACATTCAGTACTTC.

This clonotype showed up many times. This chain joins TRBV7-9 and TRBJ1-2; D is unclear. CDR3 size: 13 residues. From germline, CDR1 is SEHNR and CDR2 FQNEAQ (reference sequence). V gave up 1 base and J gave up 1 base, with 4 bases separating them. CDR3 protein: CASSLGHNYGYTF. In nucleotides, the CDR3 is TGTGCCAGCAGCTTAGGCCATAACTATGGCTACACCTTC.

This clonotype showed up many times. V and J are TRBV30 and TRBJ2-3; maybe TRBD2 (5 bases). V was cut by 5 bases and J by 2 bases, with 17 bases left in between. Germline-derived CDR1 and CDR2 are GTSNPN and SVGIG (reference sequence). The CDR3 has 15 residues. The chain's CDR3 is CAWGLTSLTTDTQYF. CDR3 nucleotides: TGTGCCTGGGGGCTTACTAGTCTCACCACAGATACGCAGTATTTT.

This clonotype was seen repeatedly, ten times or more. This sequence joins TRBV12-3 or TRBV12-4 and TRBJ2-1, with D perhaps TRBD1 (6 bases). The germline V and J ends were trimmed by 6 bases and 3 bases, with 12 bases remaining between them. CDR3 length: 14 amino acids. The CDR3 bases are TGTGCCAGCAGCTATCAGGGGTACTACAATGAGCAGTTCTTC. Protein product: CASSYQGYYNEQFF.

This clonotype has at least ten counts. V and J are TRBV5-1 and TRBJ1-4; D unclear. CDR1 and CDR2 (germline): SGHRS, YFSETQ. The V gene lost 5 bases and the J gene lost 5 bases, with 10 bases spanning the gap. This CDR3 has 13 residues. This CDR3 reads CASRLAENEKLFF. For the CDR3, the DNA is TGCGCCAGCAGACTAGCAGAAAATGAAAAACTGTTTTTT.

There are many counts of this clonotype. This chain links TRBV12-3 or TRBV12-4 with TRBJ1-2; D uncertain. Trimming took 3 bases from V and 7 from J, leaving 18 bases between them. The CDR3 has 15 amino acids. The CDR3 sequence: CASSFVLVPPGGYTF. In DNA, the CDR3 is TGTGCCAGCAGTTTTGTGCTGGTGCCGCCGGGTGGCTACACCTTC.

The chain joins TRBV7-2 to TRBJ2-7; possible D gene TRBD2, 6 bases. Trimming shortened V by 1 base and J by 3 bases, and 10 bases separated the two germline ends. Germline V gene lookup returns CDR1 SGHTA and CDR2 FQGNSA. CDR3 length: 14 residues. The CDR3 is CASSLGLTSYEQYF. Written as DNA, the CDR3 is TGTGCCAGCAGCTTAGGACTGACTAGCTACGAGCAGTACTTC.

This clonotype was counted ten times or more. This chain connects TRBV24-1 to TRBJ2-6; 9 bases map to TRBD1. V trimming: 4 bases; J trimming: 0 bases; junction bases outside the gene matches: 6. Per the germline V gene, CDR1 is KGHDR and CDR2 is SFDVKD. This CDR3 has 18 residues. The CDR3 sequence: CATSERDRASSGANVLTF. The CDR3 bases are TGTGCCACCAGTGAGCGGGACAGGGCTAGCTCTGGGGCCAACGTCCTGACTTTC.

This clonotype has a count of ten or more. The J gene is TRBJ2-3, the V gene TRBV7-3; 10 bases are a match to TRBD2. The V gene end was trimmed by 4 bases and the J gene end by 6 bases; junction bases not matched to a gene: 7. CDR1 and CDR2 from the germline V gene are SGHTA and FQGTGA. This CDR3 is 15 amino acids long. DNA for the CDR3: TGTGCCAGCAGCTCGACTAGCGGGCGCGTGGATACGCAGTATTTT. Amino acids: CASSSTSGRVDTQYF.

The chain employs TRBV30 and TRBJ1-1; D uncertain. This CDR3 has 11 amino acids. V was clipped by 2 bases and J by 7 bases, with 8 bases between them. In germline, CDR1 is GTSNPN, CDR2 SVGIG (reference sequence). The CDR3 sequence is CAWSTRVEAFF. DNA of the CDR3: TGTGCCTGGAGTACCCGGGTTGAAGCTTTCTTT. The variable domain in full, completed from reference TRBV30 and TRBJ1-1, reads SQTIHQWPATLVQPVGSPLSLECTVEGTSNPNLYWYRQAAGRGLQLLFYSVGIGQISSEVPQNLSASRPQDRQFILSSKKLLLSDSGFYLCAWSTRVEAFFGQGTRLTVV.

The chain employs TRBV20-1 and TRBJ2-3, with 8 positions matching TRBD2. After removal of 6 bases from V and 1 base from J, the junction contained 15 bases not matched to a gene. Germline CDR1 reads DFQATT; CDR2 reads SNEGSKA (reference sequence). CDR3 length: 17 amino acids. CDR3 DNA sequence: TGCAGTGCGCGTGGGCTAGCGGGTTCTCTTGGCACAGATACGCAGTATTTT. It codes for CSARGLAGSLGTDTQYF.

This clonotype was recorded a few times. This chain uses TRBV9 with TRBJ2-1, with 12 bases matching TRBD2. This CDR3 is 16 amino acids long. V gave up 0 bases and J gave up 4 bases; unmatched junction bases: 2. CDR1 and CDR2 (germline): SGDLS, YYNGEE. The DNA of the CDR3 is TGTGCCAGCAGCGTAGTGACTAGCGGGAGTTACAATGAGCAGTTCTTC. Encoded protein: CASSVVTSGSYNEQFF.

This clonotype was recorded a few times. This sequence joins TRBV29-1 and TRBJ2-1; 8 positions agree with TRBD2. Unmatched junction bases numbered 12, after V lost 4 bases and J lost 7 bases. Germline V CDR1 and CDR2: SQVTM, ANQGSEA. The CDR3 length is 15 residues. DNA of the CDR3: TGCAGCGTTGGTTTCCCAGCGGGAGTCAGGAATGAGCAGTTCTTC. Its translation: CSVGFPAGVRNEQFF.

This chain uses TRBV7-8 with TRBJ2-1; 11 bases agree with TRBD2. Germline values: CDR1 SGHVS, CDR2 FQNEAQ. The CDR3 sequence is 15 residues long. With 3 bases clipped from V and 4 bases from J, the junction kept 2 bases outside the gene matches. The CDR3 reads CASSFTSGGYNEQFF. For the CDR3, the DNA is TGTGCCAGCAGCTTCACTAGCGGGGGATACAATGAGCAGTTCTTC.